Following are 15 T cell receptor beta chains from one sample sequenced in a study of blood T cell repertoires in COVID-19. Data came from immunoSEQ multiplex PCR; TCRdb stores just in-frame clones and leaves some out. This sample has approximately 470,000 clones, with 80% to 90% found just once. The material sequenced was peripheral blood. These receptors originate from a human donor in a cohort sampled during active COVID-19.

This clone has more than one count but fewer than ten. The genes are TRBV29-1 and TRBJ2-7; the match to TRBD2 covers 8 bases. Looked up from germline, CDR1 is SQVTM and CDR2 is ANQGSEA. The CDR3 contains 13 residues. With V trimmed by 8 bases and J by 0 bases, 6 bases remained unmatched. CDR3 in amino acids: CSISGGSSYEQYF. The CDR3 DNA follows: TGCAGCATCTCGGGGGGGTCCTCCTACGAGCAGTACTTC.

The chain employs TRBV7-3 and TRBJ1-2, with 9 positions matching TRBD1. The CDR3 covers 13 residues. The V gene end was trimmed by 5 bases and the J gene end by 5 bases; junction bases not matched to a gene: 3. The germline V gene encodes CDR1 SGHTA and CDR2 FQGTGA. The CDR3 nucleotides are TGTGCCAGCAGCCTACAGGGGGCGTATGGCTACACCTTC. Translating gives CASSLQGAYGYTF.

The J gene is TRBJ1-2, the V gene TRBV30, with 12 positions matching TRBD1. After removal of 2 bases from V and 4 bases from J, the junction contained 5 bases not matched to a gene. The CDR3 loop spans 15 amino acids. Germline lookup yields CDR1 GTSNPN and CDR2 SVGIG (reference sequence). The CDR3 is CAWSTPGQGAYGYTF. Here the CDR3 DNA reads TGTGCCTGGAGTACCCCGGGACAGGGGGCCTATGGCTACACCTTC.

This chain connects TRBV5-1 to TRBJ1-2, with 9 nucleotides matching TRBD1. This CDR3 has 14 residues. Germline values: CDR1 SGHRS, CDR2 YFSETQ. V shed 3 bases, J shed 6 bases, and the junction held 6 bases outside the gene matches. For the CDR3, the DNA is TGCGCCAGCAGCTGGGGACAGGGCGCGGATGGCTACACCTTC. This gives the protein CASSWGQGADGYTF.

The rearrangement links TRBV4-3 to TRBJ2-3; tentatively, D is TRBD2 (6 bases). V was pared by 6 bases and J by 1 base, with 11 bases between. The CDR3 spans 14 residues. The V gene's germline CDR1 is LGHNA and CDR2 YSLEER. The CDR3 region has the DNA TGCGCCAGCAGTGCGGGATACGGCACAGATACGCAGTATTTT. It encodes CASSAGYGTDTQYF.

This chain joins TRBV19 and TRBJ1-1; TRBD1 matches at 10 bases. Losses at the gene ends were 3 bases for V and 11 bases for J; bases not matched to a gene: 9. The CDR3 sequence is 14 residues long. Germline V gene lookup returns CDR1 LNHDA and CDR2 SQIVND (reference sequence). The CDR3 spells CASSIQGQGFMAFF. In nucleotides, the CDR3 is TGTGCCAGTAGTATTCAGGGACAGGGGTTTATGGCTTTCTTT.

J is TRBJ2-6 and V is TRBV29-1; weak D call: TRBD2 (5 bases). Between the trimmed V and J ends, which lost 5 bases and 0 bases, there was a span of 17 bases. CDR1 SQVTM and CDR2 ANQGSEA come from the germline V gene. The CDR3 length is 17 residues. CDR3 amino acids: CSVNTRGTDSGANVLTF. CDR3 sequence (DNA): TGCAGCGTTAATACTCGGGGAACGGACTCTGGGGCCAACGTCCTGACTTTC.

The count of this clone is one. The rearrangement joins TRBV5-1 to TRBJ2-7, with 13 bases that match TRBD2. CDR1 and CDR2 (germline): SGHRS, YFSETQ. The V segment lost 4 bases and the J segment 0 bases; nucleotides outside the gene matches: 4. The CDR3 runs 16 residues. In DNA, the CDR3 is TGCGCCAGCAGCACGGGACTAGCGGGACTCTCCTACGAGCAGTACTTC. It specifies CASSTGLAGLSYEQYF.

The chain joins TRBV12-3 or TRBV12-4 to TRBJ2-1, with D uncertain. There are 13 residues in the CDR3. V gave up 6 bases and J gave up 7 bases, with 13 bases separating them. In nucleotides, the CDR3 is TGTGCCAGCAGGCTCATTGGTAGTAATGAGCAGTTCTTC. It codes for CASRLIGSNEQFF.

The rearrangement uses TRBV6-2 or TRBV6-3 and TRBJ1-5; 8 bases agree with TRBD1. Germline V CDR1 and CDR2: MNHEY, SVGEGT. The CDR3 contains 14 residues. V gave up 5 bases and J gave up 6 bases; unmatched junction bases: 6. CDR3 sequence (DNA): TGTGCCAGCAGTCTCGACAGGGGAGTTCAGCCCCAGCATTTT. It specifies CASSLDRGVQPQHF.

This chain links TRBV27 with TRBJ2-5, with D tentatively TRBD1 (6 bases). Germline CDR1 MNHEY, CDR2 SMNVEV (reference sequence). Trimming stripped 6 bases from V and 1 base from J, with 9 bases between. This CDR3 spans 13 amino acids. CDR3 in amino acids: CASSPTGQETQYF. The CDR3 coding sequence is TGTGCCAGCAGCCCGACAGGCCAAGAGACCCAGTACTTC.

The chain recombines TRBV28 with TRBJ1-1; D is unresolved. Germline lookup yields CDR1 MDHEN and CDR2 SYDVKM. V lost 7 bases, J lost 2 bases, and 8 bases lay in between. The CDR3 runs 12 residues. The CDR3 sequence: CASTGRNTEAFF. The CDR3 DNA follows: TGTGCCAGCACGGGAAGAAACACTGAAGCTTTCTTT.

This chain links TRBV6-6 with TRBJ1-1; the D gene is possibly TRBD1 (6 bases). V was clipped by 10 bases and J by 0 bases, with 9 bases between them. The V gene's germline CDR1 is MNHNY and CDR2 SVGAGI (reference sequence). This CDR3 contains 12 residues. This CDR3 reads CAIDRLNTEAFF. For the CDR3, the DNA is TGTGCCATTGACAGGCTGAACACTGAAGCTTTCTTT.

CDR3 in DNA: TGTGCCAGTAGTACGCCCCCCGGGACTAGCGGGAGGGGCTCCGCGGGGAACACCGGGGAGCTGTTTTTT. It yields the protein CASSTPPGTSGRGSAGNTGELFF. This chain uses TRBV19 with TRBJ2-2, with 16 bases identical to TRBD2. The V gene's germline CDR1 is LNHDA and CDR2 SQIVND (reference sequence). V gave up 4 bases and J gave up 1 base; unmatched junction bases: 18. This CDR3 is 23 amino acids long.

The rearrangement joins TRBV28 to TRBJ1-2, with 9 bases that match TRBD1. This CDR3 comprises 17 residues. V lost 5 bases and J lost 5; bases outside the gene matches: 15. Germline CDR1 is MDHEN and CDR2 is SYDVKM. In DNA, the CDR3 is TGTGCCAGCAGTCCCCCGACAGGGGGTTTTAGTTTTTATGGCTACACCTTC. Its protein product is CASSPPTGGFSFYGYTF.